The rows below give T cell receptor beta chains drawn from one sample of a study of OX40 agonist ivuxolimab in advanced cancers. Clones were read by immunoSEQ multiplex PCR, and TCRdb kept only the in-frame ones, dropping some. Counted here are roughly 66,000 clones, roughly four fifths occurring once; the ten biggest clones make up around 0.7%. The starting material was CD4+ or CD8+ T cells sorted from blood, obtained in a trial of the OX40 agonist ivuxolimab. The source is an adult with an advanced solid tumor such as melanoma, head and neck, liver or kidney cancer. CDR3s include the opening cysteine and the closing phenylalanine or tryptophan. A D gene is named only where the DNA matches it firmly. Not every row has a clone size; where given, it reads once, few, many or a size class.

J gene | clone size | D gene | V gene | CDR3 protein | CDR3 DNA
TRBJ1-5 | - | - | TRBV2 | CASSYEAQPQHF | TGTGCCAGCAGTTACGAAGCTCAGCCCCAGCATTTT
TRBJ1-2 | - | TRBD1 | TRBV14 | CASSPSRLRRRGPYGYTF | TGTGCCAGCAGCCCCAGCCGGCTTAGACGGAGGGGGCCTTATGGCTACACCTTC
TRBJ1-2 | - | - | TRBV2 | CASSARGGYTF | TGTGCCAGCAGCGCGAGAGGCGGCTACACCTTC
TRBJ2-7 | - | TRBD2 | TRBV10-2 | CAAKSGTSTFYEQYF | TGCGCCGCCAAGTCCGGGACTAGCACTTTCTACGAGCAGTACTTC
TRBJ2-7 | - | - | TRBV11-2 | CASSPGQNSYEQYF | TGTGCCAGCAGCCCCGGACAGAACTCCTACGAGCAGTACTTC
TRBJ1-5 | - | TRBD1 | TRBV7-8 | CASRGQGLDQPQHF | TGTGCCAGCAGGGGACAGGGTTTGGATCAGCCCCAGCATTTT
TRBJ2-1 | - | - | TRBV1 | CTSSHTAGGPPTYNEQFF | TGCACCAGCAGCCATACAGCGGGGGGGCCCCCAACTTACAATGAGCAGTTCTTC
TRBJ1-3 | - | - | TRBV10-3 | CAIGASLGNTIYF | TGTGCCATCGGAGCAAGCTTAGGAAACACCATATATTTT
TRBJ1-3 | - | - | TRBV14 | CASSQMGGNTIYF | TGTGCCAGCAGCCAAATGGGGGGAAACACCATATATTTT
TRBJ1-1 | - | - | TRBV2 | CASSENTYGAFF | TGTGCCAGCAGCGAAAACACCTATGGGGCTTTCTTT
TRBJ2-7 | - | TRBD1 | TRBV6-1 | CASSDWGQGYEQYF | TGTGCCAGCAGTGATTGGGGACAGGGCTACGAGCAGTACTTC
TRBJ2-1 | few | TRBD1 | TRBV29-1 | CSVAAGTAYNEQFF | TGCAGCGTCGCAGCCGGGACAGCCTACAATGAGCAGTTCTTC
TRBJ2-7 | - | TRBD2 | TRBV5-1 | CASSLGLQGGDEQYF | TGCGCCAGCAGCCTGGGACTGCAGGGAGGGGACGAGCAGTACTTC
TRBJ1-5 | - | - | TRBV7-9 | CASSFSGQPQHF | TGTGCCAGCAGCTTCAGTGGACAGCCCCAGCATTTT
TRBJ2-2 | - | - | TRBV6-6 | CASSYGTFTGELFF | TGTGCCAGCAGTTACGGGACTTTCACCGGGGAGCTGTTTTTT
TRBJ2-5 | few | TRBD1 | TRBV5-1 | CASSRGTGGGETQYF | TGCGCCAGCAGCCGGGGAACAGGGGGCGGGGAGACCCAGTACTTC
TRBJ2-7 | - | - | TRBV6-4 | CASTRPHQGYEQYF | TGTGCCAGCACCCGACCTCATCAAGGCTACGAGCAGTACTTC
TRBJ2-7 | - | - | TRBV19 | CATRAGPISSYEQYF | TGTGCCACCAGGGCGGGACCCATAAGCTCCTACGAGCAGTACTTC
TRBJ1-4 | - | TRBD1 | TRBV18 | CASSPRTGDEKLFF | TGTGCCAGCTCACCAAGGACAGGGGATGAAAAACTGTTTTTT
TRBJ1-4 | - | - | TRBV5-1 | CASSLGTVNEKLFF | TGCGCCAGCAGCTTGGGGACAGTTAATGAAAAACTGTTTTTT
TRBJ2-7 | once | - | TRBV4-1 | CASSQGGLREVGSYEQYF | TGCGCCAGCAGCCAAGGGGGACTTAGGGAGGTAGGATCCTACGAGCAGTACTTC
TRBJ2-7 | - | - | TRBV5-6 | CASSLSGFYEQYF | TGTGCCAGCAGCTTGAGTGGCTTCTACGAGCAGTACTTC
TRBJ2-3 | - | - | TRBV28 | CASSLGSKTSDTQYF | TGTGCCAGCAGTTTGGGAAGTAAGACATCAGATACGCAGTATTTT
TRBJ1-1 | once | - | TRBV7-9 | CASSLVGGGTEAFF | TGTGCCAGCAGCTTAGTCGGGGGCGGCACTGAAGCTTTCTTT
TRBJ2-7 | - | - | TRBV7-9 | CASSFTGGTYEQYF | TGTGCCAGCAGCTTTACGGGTGGGACCTACGAGCAGTACTTC
TRBJ2-1 | - | TRBD2 | TRBV5-1 | CASSLGGLALNEQFF | TGCGCCAGCAGCTTAGGGGGACTAGCGCTCAATGAGCAGTTCTTC
TRBJ1-4 | - | - | TRBV19 | CASSIQTDLNEKLFF | TGTGCCAGTAGTATACAGACAGACCTTAATGAAAAACTGTTTTTT
TRBJ1-4 | - | TRBD1 | TRBV5-1 | CASSPRQGTGGEKLFF | TGCGCCAGCAGCCCCCGACAGGGCACGGGAGGTGAAAAACTGTTTTTT
TRBJ1-2 | - | - | TRBV7-3 | CASSLTGTGNYGYTF | TGTGCCAGCAGCCTAACGGGAACAGGGAACTATGGCTACACCTTC
TRBJ1-5 | - | - | TRBV1 | CTSSHPRQDRQPQHF | TGCACCAGCAGCCATCCCCGACAGGACCGACAGCCCCAGCATTTT
TRBJ2-6 | - | - | TRBV19 | CASGPLVSGANVLTF | TGTGCCAGCGGCCCGCTGGTTAGTGGGGCCAACGTCCTGACTTTC
TRBJ2-3 | - | - | TRBV30 | CAWSQQYPVRTDTQYF | TGTGCCTGGAGCCAGCAATACCCGGTTAGAACAGATACGCAGTATTTT
TRBJ2-3 | - | TRBD2 | TRBV2 | CASSEGLAGPYTQYF | TGTGCCAGCAGCGAGGGACTAGCGGGACCATATACGCAGTATTTT
TRBJ2-2 | - | - | TRBV4-2 | CASSQVRTNTGELFF | TGTGCCAGCAGCCAAGTCCGAACGAACACCGGGGAGCTGTTTTTT
TRBJ2-1 | - | TRBD2 | TRBV7-8 | CASTLAGSYNEQFF | TGTGCCAGCACCTTAGCGGGTTCCTACAATGAGCAGTTCTTC
TRBJ2-5 | - | TRBD2 | TRBV5-4 | CASSLALASGQETQYF | TGTGCCAGCAGCTTGGCTTTGGCTAGCGGTCAAGAGACCCAGTACTTC